The T cell receptor (beta chain) described here comes from a study of blood T cell repertoires in COVID-19. Study in general: Sites across the United States, Italy and Spain contributed samples from acute and convalescent COVID-19. In each case, the material was cDNA or gDNA derived from T cells, B-cell-depleted T cells, or PBMCs.

Original methodology: Cell counts per sample came from amplifying reference gene primers. Assay used: immunoSEQ multiplex PCR; TCRdb lists only in-frame clones, some missing. That table gives V, J and clone size, and the DNA gave D and trimming. Of approximately 240,000 clones listed, roughly 87% are singletons. Per germline, CDR1 MDHEN and CDR2 SYDVKM. This CDR3 has 14 residues. Trimming removed 6 bases from V and 9 bases from J, with 18 bases in between. The V and J genes are TRBV28 and TRBJ1-5; tentatively, D is TRBD1 (5 bases). Sequencing was carried out using peripheral blood. The clonotype originates from a young woman who had recovered from COVID-19. This CDR3 is CASSREEGWAPQHF. Written as DNA, the CDR3 is TGTGCCAGCAGCCGCGAGGAGGGGTGGGCGCCCCAGCATTTT.